Presented here are 24 T cell receptor beta chains from one specimen sequenced in a study of OX40 agonist ivuxolimab in advanced cancers. Libraries were built with the immunoSEQ multiplex PCR assay. TCRdb carries this immuneACCESS record with in-frame sequences only. Its versions omit some clonotypes, under half of them owing to an unresolved V gene in the studies checked, with the rest unexplained. For this sample there are approximately 50,000 clones; approximately 80% appear just once. 3% to 5% of the sample comes from the top ten. The source was CD4+ or CD8+ T cells sorted from blood, collected in a trial of the OX40 agonist ivuxolimab. Receptors originate from an adult with an advanced solid tumor such as melanoma, head and neck, liver or kidney cancer.

This clone was seen a single time. The gene calls are TRBV5-1 and TRBJ1-2; weak D call: TRBD1 (6 bases). The CDR3 length is 16 residues. Germline CDR1 reads SGHRS; CDR2 reads YFSETQ. The V and J ends lost 0 bases and 3 bases respectively, with 15 bases between them. CDR3 nucleotides: TGCGCCAGCAGCTTGGAGAGTAGGGGGGCGGACTATGGCTACACCTTC. Its protein product is CASSLESRGADYGYTF.

Only a few counts were recorded for this clone. The gene calls are TRBV20-1 and TRBJ1-1, with D uncertain. The CDR3 has 11 residues. Germline V gives CDR1 DFQATT, CDR2 SNEGSKA (reference sequence). V was pared by 6 bases and J by 3 bases, with 8 bases between. CDR3 region: CSAARYTEAFF. As DNA, the CDR3 is TGCAGTGCAGCACGGTACACTGAAGCTTTCTTT.

The CDR3 DNA sequence: TGTGCCAGCATACTTAGTGCAGCGGGGATCTCTGGGGCCAACGTCCTGACTTTC. Translated, it gives CASILSAAGISGANVLTF. The V gene is TRBV2, the J gene TRBJ2-6, with TRBD2 matching over 7 bases. Germline loops: CDR1 SNHLY, CDR2 FYNNEI. Trimming removed 7 bases from V and 0 bases from J; junction bases left unmatched: 12. This CDR3 has 18 residues.

The chain employs TRBV11-2 and TRBJ2-5, with 9 positions matching TRBD2. Unmatched junction bases numbered 10, after V lost 0 bases and J lost 5 bases. CDR3 size: 17 residues. Germline V gene lookup returns CDR1 SGHAT and CDR2 FQNNGV. Here the CDR3 reads CASSLEPGGGAWETQYF. The CDR3 DNA reads TGTGCCAGCAGCTTAGAACCCGGCGGGGGGGCCTGGGAGACCCAGTACTTC. The whole variable domain, filled in from reference TRBV11-2 and TRBJ2-5, reads EAGVAQSPRYKIIEKRQSVAFWCNPISGHATLYWYQQILGQGPKLLIQFQNNGVVDDSQLPKDRFSAERLKGVDSTLKIQPAKLEDSAVYLCASSLEPGGGAWETQYFGPGTRLLVL.

The chain recombines TRBV2 with TRBJ2-3; D gene ambiguous. The CDR3 length is 14 residues. V lost 7 bases to trimming and J lost 2 bases, with 13 bases between them. Germline-derived CDR1 and CDR2 are SNHLY and FYNNEI. CDR3 bases: TGTGCCAGCAAGGGAAGGACCCTCACAGATACGCAGTATTTT. This sequence encodes CASKGRTLTDTQYF.

The rearrangement joins TRBV7-8 to TRBJ1-2, with TRBD1 identical over 10 bases. Germline CDR1 and CDR2: SGHVS and FQNEAQ. The CDR3 totals 17 residues. Unmatched junction bases numbered 14, after V lost 2 bases and J lost 8 bases. CDR3 sequence reads: CASSLRGGTGAFVGYTF. CDR3 sequence (DNA): TGTGCCAGCAGCTTAAGAGGAGGGACAGGGGCTTTCGTAGGCTACACCTTC.

The chain recombines TRBV7-9 with TRBJ1-5; TRBD1 agrees at 9 bases. V lost 10 bases and J lost 0; bases outside the gene matches: 7. The CDR3 has 15 amino acids. The germline gives CDR1 SEHNR, CDR2 FQNEAQ (reference sequence). In DNA, the CDR3 is TGTGCCATCTCGGACAGGGGAGATAGCAATCAGCCCCAGCATTTT. Its protein is CAISDRGDSNQPQHF.

The rearrangement links TRBV18 to TRBJ2-2; D is unclear. CDR3 length: 14 residues. Germline V gives CDR1 KGHSH, CDR2 LQKENI. V shed 1 base and J shed 7 bases, with 10 bases lying between them. In nucleotides, the CDR3 is TGTGCCAGCTCACCACTAAGTGTTGGCGGGGAGCTGTTTTTT. Its protein product is CASSPLSVGGELFF. Combining the CDR3 with reference TRBV18 and TRBJ2-2 gives the whole variable domain NAGVMQNPRHLVRRRGQEARLRCSPMKGHSHVYWYRQLPEEGLKFMVYLQKENIIDESGMPKERFSAEFPKEGPSILRIQQVVRGDSAAYFCASSPLSVGGELFFGEGSRLTVL.

Details on this clone: At one end, the junction sequence differs from germline, possibly due to a read error. The chain carries TRBV5-4 and TRBJ1-6, with D perhaps matching TRBD1 (5 bases). The germline CDR1 and CDR2 sequences are SGHNT and YYREEE (reference sequence). The CDR3 has 16 amino acids. CDR3 in amino acids: CASSQDLVQVNSPLHF. CDR3 nucleotides: TGCGCCAGCAGCCAAGATTTGGTACAGGTTAATTCACCCCTCCACTTT.

V and J are TRBV7-2 and TRBJ2-1, with D possibly matching TRBD2 (5 bases). Germline V lookup: CDR1 SGHTA, CDR2 FQGNSA. This CDR3 is 13 amino acids long. V lost 5 bases, J lost 7 bases, and 12 bases lay in between. The CDR3 sequence: CASSPRTGNEQFF. As DNA, the CDR3 is TGTGCCAGCAGCCCGAGGACGGGGAATGAGCAGTTCTTC. Based on the CDR3 plus reference TRBV7-2 and TRBJ2-1, the full variable domain is GAGVSQSPSNKVTEKGKDVELRCDPISGHTALYWYRQSLGQGLEFLIYFQGNSAPDKSGLPSDRFSAERTGGSVSTLTIQRTQQEDSAVYLCASSPRTGNEQFFGPGTRLTVL.

CDR3 residues: CASSRAGGAVTEAFF. In DNA form, the CDR3 reads TGTGCCAGTAGTAGGGCAGGGGGCGCGGTTACTGAAGCTTTCTTT. The V gene is TRBV19, the J gene TRBJ1-1, with 8 nucleotides matching TRBD1. Trimming removed 4 bases from V and 5 bases from J; junction bases left unmatched: 9. CDR3 length equals 15 residues. From germline, CDR1 is LNHDA and CDR2 SQIVND (reference sequence).

The genes are TRBV28 and TRBJ2-7, with D perhaps TRBD1 or TRBD2 (6 bases each). The V and J ends lost 2 bases and 7 bases respectively, with 12 bases between them. Germline V gene lookup returns CDR1 MDHEN and CDR2 SYDVKM. The CDR3 is 13 amino acids. The DNA for the CDR3 is TGTGCCAGCAGTTTAGGGGGGCGAGGGGAGCAGTACTTC. Protein: CASSLGGRGEQYF.

This sequence joins TRBV5-1 and TRBJ2-5, with TRBD2 identical over 7 bases. CDR3 size: 16 residues. The trim removed 1 base at V and 1 base at J, leaving 7 bases unmatched. The germline CDR1 and CDR2 sequences are SGHRS and YFSETQ. The CDR3 DNA sequence: TGCGCCAGCAGCTTGCAAGGGCTAGCGGTCCAAGAGACCCAGTACTTC. Protein product: CASSLQGLAVQETQYF. Using reference TRBV5-1 and TRBJ2-5 for the parts outside the CDR3, the full variable domain is KAGVTQTPRYLIKTRGQQVTLSCSPISGHRSVSWYQQTPGQGLQFLFEYFSETQRNKGNFPGRFSGRQFSNSRSEMNVSTLELGDSALYLCASSLQGLAVQETQYFGPGTRLLVL.

The V call is TRBV4-2, the J call TRBJ1-2, with 7 bases fitting TRBD1. The junction had 15 bases not matched to a gene; V was cut back by 6 bases and J by 11 bases. Germline V gene lookup returns CDR1 LGHNA and CDR2 YNFKEQ. This CDR3 is 14 amino acids long. The CDR3 spells CASSPATGTDRYTF. Written as DNA, the CDR3 is TGTGCCAGCAGTCCCGCTACCGGGACAGACCGTTACACCTTC.

The chain recombines TRBV7-3 with TRBJ2-2, with unresolved D. V lost 1 base to trimming and J lost 2 bases, with 11 bases between them. Germline loops: CDR1 SGHTA, CDR2 FQGTGA. The CDR3 is 16 residues long. CDR3 DNA sequence: TGTGCCAGCAGCTTAAACGGCGGTTCTAACACCGGGGAGCTGTTTTTT. This encodes CASSLNGGSNTGELFF.

The CDR3 DNA sequence: TGTGCCAGCAGCTTGGTACCGGTGAACACTGAAGCTTTCTTT. This translates into CASSLVPVNTEAFF. The rearrangement joins TRBV5-5 to TRBJ1-1; no clear D gene. Trimming cost V 0 bases and J 0 bases, with 6 bases left between them. The CDR3 extends over 14 amino acids. The V gene's germline CDR1 is SGHKS and CDR2 YYEKEE (reference sequence).

The CDR3 spells CASSQGIRSTNEKLFF. CDR3 bases: TGTGCCAGCAGCCAAGGAATACGCTCAACTAATGAAAAACTGTTTTTT. The rearrangement links TRBV14 to TRBJ1-4; D call uncertain. The V gene's germline CDR1 is SGHDN and CDR2 FVKESK. V was cut by 1 base and J by 0 bases, with 9 bases left in between. The CDR3 is 16 residues long.

This chain links TRBV4-1 with TRBJ2-3, with D tentatively TRBD1 or TRBD2 (6 bases each). V lost 1 base and J lost 6, with 14 bases in between. This CDR3 contains 15 residues. CDR1 is MGHRA, CDR2 YSYEKL, per germline. The DNA for the CDR3 is TGCGCCAGCAGCCAAGGGCAACAAGGGGGGGATACGCAGTATTTT. This encodes CASSQGQQGGDTQYF.

The chain links TRBV2 to TRBJ2-7, with unresolved D. The CDR3 spans 13 residues. V was clipped by 4 bases and J by 3 bases, with 10 bases between them. CDR1 and CDR2 from the germline V gene are SNHLY and FYNNEI. CDR3 amino acids: CASSGVQNYEQYF. Written as DNA, the CDR3 is TGTGCCAGCAGTGGCGTACAGAACTACGAGCAGTACTTC. The full variable domain, completed using reference TRBV2 and TRBJ2-7, is EPEVTQTPSHQVTQMGQEVILRCVPISNHLYFYWYRQILGQKVEFLVSFYNNEISEKSEIFDDQFSVERPDGSNFTLKIRSTKLEDSAMYFCASSGVQNYEQYFGPGTRLTVT.

The chain has TRBV14 and TRBJ1-1; perhaps TRBD1 as D (6 bases). CDR3 length equals 19 residues. With 0 bases removed from V and 0 bases from J, the gap between germline ends came to 20 bases. The germline V gene has CDR1 SGHDN and CDR2 FVKESK. The CDR3 DNA reads as TGTGCCAGCAGCCAAGATCGGGTGGGGACACCTGAAATGAACACTGAAGCTTTCTTT. Translation: CASSQDRVGTPEMNTEAFF.

V and J are TRBV13 and TRBJ1-2; 7 bases match TRBD1. CDR3 length equals 15 residues. The ends lost 5 bases at V and 3 bases at J; junction bases unmatched: 9. CDR1 and CDR2 (germline): PRHDT, FYEKMQ (reference sequence). Here the CDR3 DNA reads TGTGCCAGCAGCCTACGGTTCAGGGGGTACTATGGCTACACCTTC. It codes for CASSLRFRGYYGYTF.

This clone has a single count. The J gene is TRBJ1-2, the V gene TRBV10-2, with TRBD1 matching 8 bases. Per germline, CDR1 WSHSY and CDR2 SAAADI. The V gene end was trimmed by 0 bases and the J gene end by 6 bases; junction bases not matched to a gene: 9. The CDR3 runs 16 residues. In DNA form, the CDR3 reads TGCGCCAGCAGTGAGTCACCCCGGACAGGGTGGGATGGCTACACCTTC. Translating gives CASSESPRTGWDGYTF.

Regarding this clone: The same CDR3 is also encoded by other DNA sequences in this sample. The gene calls are TRBV30 and TRBJ2-7; D may be TRBD2 (6 bases). In germline, CDR1 is GTSNPN, CDR2 SVGIG (reference sequence). Trimming shortened V by 0 bases and J by 4 bases, and 19 bases separated the two germline ends. The length of the CDR3 is 16 residues. This CDR3 is CAWSVGGQPGIYEQYF. The DNA for the CDR3 is TGTGCCTGGAGTGTGGGGGGTCAACCGGGCATATACGAGCAGTACTTC. The full variable domain, in which reference TRBV30 and TRBJ2-7 provide the parts outside the CDR3, is SQTIHQWPATLVQPVGSPLSLECTVEGTSNPNLYWYRQAAGRGLQLLFYSVGIGQISSEVPQNLSASRPQDRQFILSSKKLLLSDSGFYLCAWSVGGQPGIYEQYFGPGTRLTVT.

The chain couples TRBV7-9 to TRBJ1-5, with D possibly being TRBD1 (6 bases). V dropped 9 bases and J dropped 7 bases, with 19 bases sitting between them. The CDR3 extends over 14 amino acids. The germline V gene encodes CDR1 SEHNR and CDR2 FQNEAQ (reference sequence). CDR3: CASAKGGPTQPQHF. The CDR3 region has the DNA TGTGCCAGTGCTAAGGGGGGCCCTACCCAGCCCCAGCATTTT.